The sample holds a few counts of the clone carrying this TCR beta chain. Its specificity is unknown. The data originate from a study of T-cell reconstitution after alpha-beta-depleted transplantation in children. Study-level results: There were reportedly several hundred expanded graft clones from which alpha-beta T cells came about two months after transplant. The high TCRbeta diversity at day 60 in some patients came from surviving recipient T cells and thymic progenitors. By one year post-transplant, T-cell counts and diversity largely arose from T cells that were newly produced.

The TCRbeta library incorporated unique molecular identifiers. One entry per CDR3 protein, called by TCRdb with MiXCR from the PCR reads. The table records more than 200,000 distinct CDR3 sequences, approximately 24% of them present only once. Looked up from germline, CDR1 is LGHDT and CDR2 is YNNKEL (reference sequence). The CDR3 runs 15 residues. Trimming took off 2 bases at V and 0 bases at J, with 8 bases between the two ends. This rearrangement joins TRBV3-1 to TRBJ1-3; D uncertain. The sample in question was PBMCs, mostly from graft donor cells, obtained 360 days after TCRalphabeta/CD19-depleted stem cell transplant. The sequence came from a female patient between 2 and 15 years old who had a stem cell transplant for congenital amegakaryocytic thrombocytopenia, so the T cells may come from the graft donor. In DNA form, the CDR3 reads TGTGCCAGCAGCCAAATTGAGCCCTCTGGAAACACCATATATTTT. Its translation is CASSQIEPSGNTIYF.